This TCR beta chain was retrieved from a study of a mutant IDH1 vaccine in newly diagnosed glioma. Study in general: Onset of vaccination occurred 4-6 weeks following radiotherapy alone, or with temozolomide cycles. Antecedent treatment encompassed radiotherapy, temozolomide, or their combination; the majority received both.

As to time point: week 35, safety follow-up. Vaccination comprised doses that each held 300 ug of mutant IDH1 20-mer peptide, plus topical imiquimod. A word on this clone: The target antigen is unknown.

Trimming pared 0 bases from V and 6 bases from J, leaving 9 bases between. The germline V gene encodes CDR1 PRHDT and CDR2 FYEKMQ (reference sequence). This CDR3 is 13 amino acids long. TCRdb keeps only in-frame clones here, not all; method: immunoSEQ multiplex PCR. The profile shows about 56,000 clones, 86% of them singletons. The chain links TRBV13 to TRBJ2-7, with D unresolved. This TCR came from a man aged 35 to 55 with glioma. The material was PBMCs, obtained from a glioma patient whose treatment included an IDH1 peptide vaccine. CDR3 region: CASSLGTLFEQYF. The CDR3 nucleotides are TGTGCCAGCAGCTTAGGGACCCTCTTCGAGCAGTACTTC.